The clone carrying this TCR beta chain has a count of ten or more. Its specificity is unknown. Time point described: sample taken at primary tumor resection. Sequencing was performed on whole RNA extracted from tumor and nontumor lung tissue, or from frozen PBMC, and the material was left unsorted. The cohort: under 80 early-stage, untreated non-small cell lung cancer patients. This record comes from a study of spatial heterogeneity in lung cancer. The overall study: Detected beta-chain sequences consistently exceeded alpha-chain sequences.

Single TCR cDNA molecules each had their own unique molecular identifier. MiXCR was run by TCRdb on the 5' RACE reads, yielding one entry per CDR3 protein. Here the sample spans tens of thousands of distinct CDR3 sequences, roughly 5% being singletons. Regarding the study as a whole: Blood showed ubiquitous tumor TCRs more often at resection than at routine follow-up.

Deletions cut 0 bases from V and 3 bases from J, with 9 bases between. Germline CDR1 reads LNHNV; CDR2 reads YYDKDF (reference sequence). This CDR3 spans 14 amino acids. The TCR originated in a female donor with early-stage non-small cell lung cancer. The source material was PBMCs, sampled at surgery. The chain recombines TRBV15 with TRBJ2-7, with a possible D match to TRBD1 (6 bases). CDR3 protein: CATSRDKGGYEQYF. In DNA, the CDR3 is TGTGCCACCAGCAGAGATAAAGGGGGCTACGAGCAGTACTTC.